Listed here are 2 T cell receptor beta chains from one sample, sequenced in a study of cytomegalovirus exposure and HLA in healthy donors. The PCR had 60 Vbeta and 13 Jbeta primers. Repertoires were generated with immunoSEQ multiplex PCR, while TCRdb's copy carries only in-frame clones and drops some. The sample lists 200,000 to 250,000 clones, 75% to 90% seen once, with around 1% in the top ten. Sequences were obtained from PBMCs. These receptors were collected from a woman under 30 in good health and CMV-seronegative.

The chain links TRBV11-2 to TRBJ2-7, with 7 bases fitting TRBD2. The CDR3 covers 17 residues. Unmatched junction bases numbered 9, after V lost 1 base and J lost 0 bases. CDR1 and CDR2 from the germline V gene are SGHAT and FQNNGV. CDR3 amino acids: CASSLGSSGEFSYEQYF. DNA of the CDR3: TGTGCCAGCAGCTTAGGTTCTAGCGGAGAGTTCTCCTACGAGCAGTACTTC.

The table lists this clone with a count of one. The rearrangement uses TRBV7-3 and TRBJ2-7; 9 bases line up with TRBD2. The CDR3 loop spans 19 amino acids. The V gene end was trimmed by 1 base and the J gene end by 0 bases; junction bases not matched to a gene: 13. Germline V CDR1 and CDR2: SGHTA, FQGTGA. CDR3: CASSLSGNIAGAPSYEQYF. In nucleotides, the CDR3 is TGTGCCAGCAGCTTAAGTGGCAATATAGCGGGAGCTCCCTCCTACGAGCAGTACTTC.